Listed below are T cell receptor beta chains from one sample, sequenced in a study of CD8 T cells in ankylosing spondylitis. One entry per CDR3 protein, called by TCRdb with MiXCR from the 5' RACE reads. The data hold 150,000 to 200,000 distinct CDR3 sequences, with 9.5% to 13% observed a single time. Material for sequencing was blood, either unsorted or a sorted T cell fraction (not recorded which). The receptor source for this set is a male donor with ankylosing spondylitis or in good health (not recorded which). Each CDR3 is given with its conserved first and last residue. The order of the fields is D gene, J gene, clone size, V gene, CDR3 DNA, CDR3 protein. D genes are given only for firm matches. Clone size is given for some rows only: seen once, a few or many times, or a class if the clone is expanded.

>.|TRBJ2-1|many|TRBV10-3
TGTGCCATCTCAGGGGGGAGCTCCTACAATGAGCAGTTCTTC
CAISGGSSYNEQFF
>TRBD1|TRBJ1-2|many|TRBV2
TGTGCCAGCAGGCCGGGACAGAACTATGGCTACACCTTC
CASRPGQNYGYTF
>.|TRBJ2-3|many|TRBV7-2
TGTGCCAGCAGCTACGACTACGGGGATACGCAGTATTTT
CASSYDYGDTQYF
>.|TRBJ1-5|many|TRBV4-3
TGCGCCAGCAGCCAAGCCCGGAATCAGCCCCAGCATTTT
CASSQARNQPQHF
>.|TRBJ2-5|many|TRBV6-5
TGTGCCAGCAGTAGCCTAGGGGAGACCCAGTACTTC
CASSSLGETQYF
>TRBD1|TRBJ2-5|many|TRBV29-1
TGCAGCGTTGCCCCGGGACAGGGACCTAAAGAGACCCAGTACTTC
CSVAPGQGPKETQYF
>.|TRBJ2-1|few|TRBV6-4
TGTGCCAGCAGTGACTCGACTAGGTCTGGATCCTACAATGAGCAGTTCTTC
CASSDSTRSGSYNEQFF
>.|TRBJ2-5|.|TRBV20-1
TGCAGTGCTACCGCGCGTTGGGGAGAGACCCAGTACTTC
CSATARWGETQYF
>.|TRBJ1-1|many|TRBV5-1
TGCGCCAGCAGCTTGGGAGCCACCGGTGAAGCTTTCTTT
CASSLGATGEAFF
>.|TRBJ2-2|few|TRBV29-1
TGCAGCGTTGATGTGCTGTTTTTT
CSVDVLFF
>.|TRBJ2-2|few|TRBV5-8
TGTGCCAGCAGCTTTGGAGGGAACACCGGGGAGCTGTTTTTT
CASSFGGNTGELFF
>.|TRBJ2-7|many|TRBV5-1
TGCGCCAGCAGCTTGGAAGGGGAGGTGTACGAGCAGTACTTC
CASSLEGEVYEQYF
>.|TRBJ1-5|many|TRBV12-3/TRBV12-4
TGTGCCAGCAGCCCACAGGAACGGTATCAGCCCCAGCATTTT
CASSPQERYQPQHF
>.|TRBJ1-1|many|TRBV20-1
TGCAGTGCTAGAGATCCCCCTGAAGCTTTCTTT
CSARDPPEAFF